The 23 T cell receptor beta chains given below trace back to one sample, sequenced in a study of blood T cell repertoires in COVID-19. TCRdb's copy holds only in-frame clones and misses some; the assay was immunoSEQ multiplex PCR. Of more than 250,000 clones listed, 89% are singletons. The sample was peripheral blood. The receptor source for this set is a man in his late teens or twenties who had recovered from COVID-19.

V and J are TRBV19 and TRBJ2-4; 9 positions agree with TRBD2. V shed 1 base, J shed 0 bases, and the junction held 10 bases outside the gene matches. The germline CDR1 and CDR2 sequences are LNHDA and SQIVND (reference sequence). CDR3 length equals 19 residues. This CDR3 is CASSIVGSGGFLAKNIQYF. The CDR3 DNA sequence: TGTGCCAGTAGTATAGTAGGTAGCGGGGGATTTTTAGCCAAAAACATTCAGTACTTC. Looking up the rest from reference TRBV19 and TRBJ2-4 gives the full variable domain: DGGITQSPKYLFRKEGQNVTLSCEQNLNHDAMYWYRQDPGQGLRLIYYSQIVNDFQKGDIAEGYSVSREKKESFPLTVTSAQKNPTAFYLCASSIVGSGGFLAKNIQYFGAGTRLSVL.

The chain couples TRBV28 to TRBJ1-6; TRBD1 matches 7 bases. Germline CDR1 reads MDHEN; CDR2 reads SYDVKM. With V trimmed by 6 bases and J by 8 bases, 7 bases remained unmatched. The CDR3 is 14 residues long. Written as DNA, the CDR3 is TGTGCCAGCAGCACCGGGACAGACTATTCACCCCTCCACTTT. The encoded protein is CASSTGTDYSPLHF.

The DNA of the CDR3 is TGTGCCAGCTCACCAGAAATCGAGATTTCTTATGGCTACACCTTC. Protein sequence: CASSPEIEISYGYTF. This sequence joins TRBV18 and TRBJ1-2; D not resolved. CDR1 is KGHSH and CDR2 is LQKENI in the germline V gene. Trimming took 2 bases from V and 5 from J, leaving 15 bases between them. The CDR3 runs 15 residues.

This clone was seen once. This chain connects TRBV19 to TRBJ1-6; D not certain. V lost 5 bases and J 5 bases, leaving 7 bases between the germline ends. The CDR3 is 13 amino acids. The germline gives CDR1 LNHDA, CDR2 SQIVND (reference sequence). The CDR3 region has the DNA TGTGCCAGTAGTCGGCGGGATAATTCACCCCTCCACTTT. Translated: CASSRRDNSPLHF.

This chain joins TRBV4-3 and TRBJ1-2, with TRBD1 matching 8 bases. V lost 3 bases to trimming and J lost 8 bases; unmatched junction nucleotides: 17. The V gene's germline CDR1 is LGHNA and CDR2 YSLEER. The CDR3 is made up of 17 amino acids. This chain's CDR3 is CASSQENRGGLRGGYTF. The CDR3 DNA follows: TGCGCCAGCAGCCAGGAAAACAGGGGGGGTTTGAGGGGAGGCTACACCTTC.

DNA of the CDR3: TGTGCCAGCAGCCAATTAAGTGAGCTTAGCTCCTACAATGAGCAGTTCTTC. Translation gives CASSQLSELSSYNEQFF. The chain uses TRBV3-1 (or the pseudogene TRBV3-2) and TRBJ2-1; D is uncertain. Deletions cut 2 bases from V and 0 bases from J, with 14 bases between. The CDR3 has 17 residues. The germline V gene has CDR1 LGHDT and CDR2 YNNKEL (reference sequence).

J is TRBJ2-7 and V is TRBV5-8; a possible D gene is TRBD2 (5 bases). The CDR3 totals 14 residues. V was trimmed by 0 bases and J by 2 bases, leaving 9 bases between them. CDR1 and CDR2 from the germline V gene are SGHTS and YDEGEE. The CDR3, as DNA: TGTGCCAGCAGCTTGGGACTACCTCCCTACGAGCAGTACTTC. It codes for CASSLGLPPYEQYF. Supplemented by reference TRBV5-8 and TRBJ2-7, the full variable domain reads EAGVTQSPTHLIKTRGQQATLRCSPISGHTSVYWYQQALGLGLQFLLWYDEGEERNRGNFPPRFSGRQFPNYSSELNVNALELEDSALYLCASSLGLPPYEQYFGPGTRLTVT.

This chain connects TRBV7-9 to TRBJ2-7; the D gene is possibly TRBD2 (7 bases). The CDR3 is made up of 12 amino acids. Germline V gene lookup returns CDR1 SEHNR and CDR2 FQNEAQ (reference sequence). The V and J ends lost 8 bases and 6 bases respectively, with 14 bases between them. CDR3: CASGRGGGEQYF. The DNA for the CDR3 is TGTGCCAGCGGAAGGGGGGGCGGCGAGCAGTACTTC.

This sequence joins TRBV10-3 and TRBJ2-7; D might be TRBD2 (6 bases). The CDR3 extends over 12 amino acids. V lost 11 bases, J lost 3 bases, and 14 bases lay in between. The germline gives CDR1 ENHRY, CDR2 SYGVKD. The CDR3 region is CAVTGRDYEQYF. The DNA of the CDR3 is TGTGCCGTTACGGGGCGGGACTACGAGCAGTACTTC.

The J gene is TRBJ1-1, the V gene TRBV10-3; the D gene is possibly TRBD1 (6 bases). The germline V gene encodes CDR1 ENHRY and CDR2 SYGVKD. The CDR3 extends over 13 amino acids. Trimming cost V 6 bases and J 8 bases, with 16 bases left between them. CDR3: CAISQEPGTEAFF. The CDR3 coding sequence is TGTGCCATCAGCCAAGAACCCGGGACAGAAGCTTTCTTT.

This clone was detected a few times. The chain combines TRBV9 with TRBJ2-7; TRBD1 agrees at 7 bases. The CDR3 is 14 amino acids. The junction had 9 bases not matched to a gene; V was cut back by 4 bases and J by 5 bases. The germline gives CDR1 SGDLS, CDR2 YYNGEE. The CDR3 region has the DNA TGTGCCAGCAGCTTATCACAGGGGATGGACGAGCAGTACTTC. This translates into CASSLSQGMDEQYF.

J is TRBJ1-1 and V is TRBV5-5; no clear D gene. V was clipped by 2 bases and J by 0 bases, with 14 bases between them. The CDR3 loop spans 16 amino acids. Looked up from germline, CDR1 is SGHKS and CDR2 is YYEKEE (reference sequence). CDR3 nucleotides: TGTGCCAGCAGCTTAATCGCCAGCGTCATGAACACTGAAGCTTTCTTT. Encoded protein: CASSLIASVMNTEAFF.

The chain recombines TRBV19 with TRBJ1-2; D gene unclear. CDR3 length: 13 amino acids. With 5 bases removed from V and 10 bases from J, the gap between germline ends came to 17 bases. Germline V lookup: CDR1 LNHDA, CDR2 SQIVND (reference sequence). DNA for the CDR3: TGTGCCAGTAGTCGGGAATCCCATGCCGACTACACCTTC. Translated, it gives CASSRESHADYTF.

The gene calls are TRBV5-1 and TRBJ2-6; D unclear. The germline V and J ends were trimmed by 0 bases and 5 bases, with 15 bases remaining between them. CDR3 size: 17 residues. The germline V gene encodes CDR1 SGHRS and CDR2 YFSETQ. The CDR3: CASSLDSDLIRANVLTF. The CDR3 DNA follows: TGCGCCAGCAGCTTGGACAGTGACCTAATTAGGGCCAACGTCCTGACTTTC.

This chain links TRBV6-5 with TRBJ2-1, with 7 bases fitting TRBD2. The germline V gene has CDR1 MNHEY and CDR2 SVGAGI. V trimming: 6 bases; J trimming: 9 bases; junction bases outside the gene matches: 11. The CDR3 length is 14 residues. CDR3 sequence (DNA): TGTGCCAGCAGAAACCCAGAGACTAGCTCTGAGCAGTTCTTC. The encoded protein is CASRNPETSSEQFF.

This chain connects TRBV5-1 to TRBJ1-6, with TRBD1 matching 9 bases. This CDR3 comprises 16 residues. Germline lookup yields CDR1 SGHRS and CDR2 YFSETQ. Trimming took 4 bases from V and 8 from J; bases not matched to a gene: 10. CDR3 region: CASSAGQGGSDSPLHF. CDR3 nucleotides: TGCGCCAGCAGCGCGGGACAGGGAGGTAGCGATTCACCCCTCCACTTT.

This chain joins TRBV20-1 and TRBJ1-1; 11 nucleotides line up with TRBD1. Trimming at V came to 3 bases and at J to 5 bases, leaving 2 bases not matched to a gene. In germline, CDR1 is DFQATT, CDR2 SNEGSKA (reference sequence). CDR3 length equals 13 residues. This CDR3 reads CSASGTGGTEAFF. The CDR3 DNA sequence: TGCAGTGCTAGTGGGACAGGGGGAACTGAAGCTTTCTTT.

V usage is TRBV3-1 (or the pseudogene TRBV3-2) and J usage is TRBJ2-1; 8 bases match TRBD2. Germline V lookup: CDR1 LGHDT, CDR2 YNNKEL (reference sequence). The CDR3 sequence is 17 residues long. After removal of 1 base from V and 3 bases from J, the junction contained 8 bases not matched to a gene. The CDR3 loop reads CASSQGSSGGGYNEQFF. CDR3 nucleotide sequence: TGTGCCAGCAGCCAAGGCTCATCCGGGGGGGGCTACAATGAGCAGTTCTTC.

This chain connects TRBV6-2 or TRBV6-3 to TRBJ1-3; 7 nucleotides line up with TRBD1. This CDR3 contains 15 residues. The germline gives CDR1 MNHEY, CDR2 SVGEGT. The trim removed 1 base at V and 4 bases at J, leaving 4 bases unmatched. CDR3 amino acids: CASSYWDSKGNTIYF. CDR3 nucleotides: TGTGCCAGCAGTTACTGGGACAGCAAAGGAAACACCATATATTTT.

The chain uses TRBV6-1 and TRBJ1-1, with no clear D. CDR3 length: 14 residues. V shed 2 bases and J shed 3 bases, with 10 bases lying between them. The germline V gene encodes CDR1 MNHNS and CDR2 SASEGT. The chain's CDR3 is CASSEYSAHTEAFF. CDR3 nucleotide sequence: TGTGCCAGCAGTGAATATTCAGCGCACACTGAAGCTTTCTTT.

The chain links TRBV11-2 to TRBJ2-2; 12 bases align to TRBD2. In germline, CDR1 is SGHAT, CDR2 FQNNGV. This CDR3 is built from 19 residues. With V trimmed by 7 bases and J by 2 bases, 14 bases remained unmatched. CDR3 protein: CASTRLRSGLAGNTGELFF. CDR3 DNA sequence: TGTGCCAGCACCCGACTTAGGTCCGGACTAGCGGGAAACACCGGGGAGCTGTTTTTT.

This chain uses TRBV7-2 with TRBJ2-1; 11 nucleotides line up with TRBD2. The J segment lost 6 bases and the V segment lost 2 bases, leaving 6 bases of the junction unmatched. This CDR3 has 16 amino acids. Germline lookup yields CDR1 SGHTA and CDR2 FQGNSA. The DNA of the CDR3 is TGTGCCAGCAGCTTATCGACTAGCGGGAAAATCAATGAGCAGTTCTTC. This sequence encodes CASSLSTSGKINEQFF. The full variable domain, completed using reference TRBV7-2 and TRBJ2-1, is GAGVSQSPSNKVTEKGKDVELRCDPISGHTALYWYRQSLGQGLEFLIYFQGNSAPDKSGLPSDRFSAERTGGSVSTLTIQRTQQEDSAVYLCASSLSTSGKINEQFFGPGTRLTVL.

V usage is TRBV20-1 and J usage is TRBJ1-1, with no clear D. Trimming cost V 1 base and J 7 bases, with 7 bases left between them. The germline CDR1 and CDR2 sequences are DFQATT and SNEGSKA (reference sequence). The CDR3 covers 11 residues. The CDR3 here is CSARVQVEAFF. CDR3 DNA sequence: TGCAGTGCTAGAGTCCAGGTTGAAGCTTTCTTT.